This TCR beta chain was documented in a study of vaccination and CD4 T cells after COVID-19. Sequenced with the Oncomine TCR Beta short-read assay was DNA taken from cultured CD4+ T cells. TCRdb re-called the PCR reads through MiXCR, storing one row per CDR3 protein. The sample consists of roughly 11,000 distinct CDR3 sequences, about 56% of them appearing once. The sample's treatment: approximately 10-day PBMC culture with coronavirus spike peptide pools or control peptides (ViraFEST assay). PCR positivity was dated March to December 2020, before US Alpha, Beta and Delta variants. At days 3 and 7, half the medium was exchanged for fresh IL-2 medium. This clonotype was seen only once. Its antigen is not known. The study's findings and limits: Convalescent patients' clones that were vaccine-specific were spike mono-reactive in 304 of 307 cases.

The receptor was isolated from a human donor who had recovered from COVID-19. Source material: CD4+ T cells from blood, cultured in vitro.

CDR3: CASSYWRGNTDTQYF. The CDR3 DNA follows: TGTGCCAGCAGTTATTGGCGGGGGAACACAGATACGCAGTATTTT. This rearrangement joins TRBV6-2 or TRBV6-3 to TRBJ2-3, with 7 bases that match TRBD2. This CDR3 has 15 amino acids. J gave up 2 bases and V 3 bases, and 5 bases lay outside the gene matches. Germline CDR1 MNHEY, CDR2 SVGEGT.